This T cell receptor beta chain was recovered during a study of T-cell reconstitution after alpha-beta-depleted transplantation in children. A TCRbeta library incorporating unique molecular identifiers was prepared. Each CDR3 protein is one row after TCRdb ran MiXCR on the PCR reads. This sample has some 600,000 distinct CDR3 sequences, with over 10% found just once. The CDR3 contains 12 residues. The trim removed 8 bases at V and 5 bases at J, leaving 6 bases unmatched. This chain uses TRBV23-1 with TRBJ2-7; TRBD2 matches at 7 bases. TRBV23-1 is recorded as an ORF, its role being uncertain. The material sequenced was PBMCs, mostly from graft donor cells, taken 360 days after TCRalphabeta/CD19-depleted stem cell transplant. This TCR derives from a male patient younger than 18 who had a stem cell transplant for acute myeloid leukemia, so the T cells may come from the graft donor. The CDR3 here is CASRREGNEQYF. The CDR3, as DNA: TGCGCCAGCCGTAGGGAGGGGAACGAGCAGTACTTC.